The clone carrying this T cell receptor (beta chain) was observed once. This sample is part of a study of blood T cell repertoires in COVID-19. Turning to the study itself: Researchers got acute and convalescent COVID-19 samples from the United States, Italy and Spain. Sample material is recorded as cDNA or gDNA derived from T cells, B-cell-depleted T cells, or PBMCs.

V shed 1 base, J shed 0 bases, and the junction held 5 bases outside the gene matches. The CDR3 contains 17 residues. CDR1 is LGHDT and CDR2 is YNNKEL in the germline V gene (reference sequence). As handled by the study authors: Using reference gene primer amplification, nucleated cell counts were estimated. Using immunoSEQ multiplex PCR, the repertoire was profiled, and TCRdb retains in-frame clones only, with some absent. The V and J calls and clone size were taken over from that table, and D and trimming were inferred from the DNA. The sample contains more than 60,000 clones, over 75% of which appear only once.

This chain joins TRBV3-1 (or the pseudogene TRBV3-2) and TRBJ1-5; 8 bases align to TRBD1. This clonotype was obtained from a man in his sixties with acute or convalescent COVID-19. Sequencing used peripheral blood. The CDR3, as DNA: TGTGCCAGCAGCCAAGGGGCAGGGGGCTTTAGCAATCAGCCCCAGCATTTT. Amino acid sequence: CASSQGAGGFSNQPQHF.